The 28 T cell receptor beta chains presented below share a single source sample, sequenced in a study of OX40 agonist ivuxolimab in advanced cancers. The repertoire was sequenced with immunoSEQ multiplex PCR; TCRdb's copy has only in-frame clones and lacks some. The sample yields tens of thousands of clones, approximately 89% seen once. The sample was CD4+ or CD8+ T cells sorted from blood, taken in a trial of the OX40 agonist ivuxolimab. The source is an adult with an advanced solid tumor such as melanoma, head and neck, liver or kidney cancer.

The chain joins TRBV28 to TRBJ1-2; D may be TRBD1 (5 bases). Trimming stripped 2 bases from V and 5 bases from J, with 12 bases between. Germline-derived CDR1 and CDR2 are MDHEN and SYDVKM. The CDR3 runs 14 residues. CDR3 in amino acids: CASSLAGDLYGYTF. The DNA for the CDR3 is TGTGCCAGCAGTTTAGCGGGGGATTTATATGGCTACACCTTC.

V and J are TRBV6-6 and TRBJ1-2, with D perhaps matching TRBD1 (5 bases). The CDR3 extends over 13 amino acids. V was pared by 5 bases and J by 0 bases, with 7 bases between. CDR1 MNHNY and CDR2 SVGAGI come from the germline V gene (reference sequence). CDR3 coding DNA: TGTGCCAGCAGTAGAGGGGCTAACTATGGCTACACCTTC. This codes for CASSRGANYGYTF.

This chain connects TRBV29-1 to TRBJ2-3; 11 bases agree with TRBD2. Germline V gene lookup returns CDR1 SQVTM and CDR2 ANQGSEA. The CDR3 totals 13 residues. The V gene end was trimmed by 6 bases and the J gene end by 4 bases; junction bases not matched to a gene: 3. CDR3 sequence (DNA): TGCAGCGTAGTAGCGGGGGGGCCAGATACGCAGTATTTT. It is translated as CSVVAGGPDTQYF.

V usage is TRBV2 and J usage is TRBJ2-7, with no clear D. The V gene's germline CDR1 is SNHLY and CDR2 FYNNEI. Trimming removed 3 bases at V and 0 bases at J, with 6 bases between. This CDR3 has 13 amino acids. CDR3: CASSDQSSYEQYF. CDR3 in DNA: TGTGCCAGCAGTGACCAGAGCTCCTACGAGCAGTACTTC.

The count of this clone is one. CDR3 sequence (DNA): TGTGCCAGTAGTATACCAACCTACCAGCGGGGGGGCCCGAATGAGCAGTTCTTC. Protein product: CASSIPTYQRGGPNEQFF. The V and J genes are TRBV19 and TRBJ2-1; 10 nucleotides line up with TRBD2. The V gene's germline CDR1 is LNHDA and CDR2 SQIVND (reference sequence). The CDR3 has 18 residues. V was pared by 2 bases and J by 7 bases, with 14 bases of the junction left unmatched.

This clone has just a few counts. This CDR3 reads CASSSPGEGTEAFF. In DNA form, the CDR3 reads TGTGCCAGCAGCTCCCCAGGGGAGGGCACTGAAGCTTTCTTT. The chain couples TRBV28 to TRBJ1-1; a weak D match, TRBD1 (6 bases). Trimming took off 6 bases at V and 4 bases at J, with 15 bases between the two ends. CDR3 length: 14 amino acids. Germline loops: CDR1 MDHEN, CDR2 SYDVKM.

This sequence joins TRBV18 and TRBJ2-5; D might be TRBD1 (5 bases). The CDR3 runs to 13 residues. Germline loops: CDR1 KGHSH, CDR2 LQKENI. With 5 bases removed from V and 3 bases from J, the gap between germline ends came to 10 bases. The CDR3 sequence: CASSDDRKETQYF. In nucleotides, the CDR3 is TGTGCCAGCTCAGACGACAGAAAAGAGACCCAGTACTTC.

The chain uses TRBV11-3 and TRBJ2-3; unclear D gene. Germline V gives CDR1 SGHNT, CDR2 YENEEA. CDR3 size: 13 residues. Deletions cut 3 bases from V and 6 bases from J, with 10 bases between. This chain's CDR3 is CASSFYPADTQYF. The CDR3 DNA reads TGTGCCAGCAGCTTCTATCCGGCCGATACGCAGTATTTT.

This clone was picked up a small number of times. The chain recombines TRBV7-8 with TRBJ2-3; the D gene is possibly TRBD2 (6 bases). From germline, CDR1 is SGHVS and CDR2 FQNEAQ. The CDR3 extends over 16 amino acids. V lost 5 bases to trimming and J lost 0 bases, with 15 bases between them. CDR3 DNA sequence: TGTGCCAGCAGCGAGTATGGAGGGCCGAGCACAGATACGCAGTATTTT. Translation: CASSEYGGPSTDTQYF.

The chain carries TRBV5-1 and TRBJ2-1, with D possibly matching TRBD1 (6 bases). V lost 1 base and J lost 0, with 14 bases in between. The CDR3 sequence is 17 residues long. From germline, CDR1 is SGHRS and CDR2 YFSETQ. CDR3 nucleotide sequence: TGCGCCAGCAGCTTGAGTTCCGGGACAAGCTCCTACAATGAGCAGTTCTTC. Encoded protein: CASSLSSGTSSYNEQFF. Complete variable domain (other parts from reference TRBV5-1 and TRBJ2-1): KAGVTQTPRYLIKTRGQQVTLSCSPISGHRSVSWYQQTPGQGLQFLFEYFSETQRNKGNFPGRFSGRQFSNSRSEMNVSTLELGDSALYLCASSLSSGTSSYNEQFFGPGTRLTVL.

Concerning this clone: The same CDR3 can be traced to other DNA sequences in this sample. V gene TRBV6-1 combines with J gene TRBJ1-1, with a weak D call TRBD1 (5 bases). The CDR3 is 13 amino acids. The ends were cut back, 4 bases at V and 1 base at J, with 7 bases in the middle. Germline values: CDR1 MNHNS, CDR2 SASEGT. The CDR3 sequence is CASSVDRNTEAFF. The CDR3 nucleotides read TGTGCCAGCAGTGTTGACAGGAACACTGAAGCTTTCTTT.

The genes are TRBV25-1 and TRBJ1-6; 7 nucleotides line up with TRBD1. The CDR3 is made up of 14 amino acids. Germline values: CDR1 MGHDK, CDR2 SYGVNS. Unmatched junction bases numbered 6, after V lost 3 bases and J lost 10 bases. The CDR3 here is CASSEEGAGSPLHF. In nucleotides, the CDR3 is TGTGCCAGCAGTGAGGAGGGGGCGGGATCACCCCTCCACTTT.

The chain joins TRBV5-4 to TRBJ2-3; 11 bases line up with TRBD2. The CDR3 has 15 amino acids. Germline values: CDR1 SGHNT, CDR2 YYREEE (reference sequence). Trimming removed 4 bases from V and 9 bases from J; junction bases left unmatched: 10. This CDR3 is CASSPKLAGDQTQYF. Written as DNA, the CDR3 is TGTGCCAGCAGCCCGAAACTAGCGGGAGATCAGACGCAGTATTTT.

The sample holds one count of this clone. This chain connects TRBV6-6 to TRBJ1-6, with D possibly being TRBD1 (6 bases). Trimming stripped 4 bases from V and 10 bases from J, with 17 bases between. Per the germline V gene, CDR1 is MNHNY and CDR2 is SVGAGI (reference sequence). The CDR3 totals 15 residues. The CDR3 sequence: CASSFRDTEGSPLHF. Here the CDR3 DNA reads TGTGCCAGCAGTTTCCGGGACACCGAAGGGTCACCCCTCCACTTT.

The genes are TRBV28 and TRBJ2-6; 7 bases match TRBD2. CDR3 length equals 16 residues. CDR1 is MDHEN and CDR2 is SYDVKM in the germline V gene. After removal of 5 bases from V and 2 bases from J, the junction contained 6 bases not matched to a gene. The CDR3 bases are TGTGCCAGCAGTCCCTGGGGGGGGGCTGGGGCCAACGTCCTGACTTTC. This encodes CASSPWGGAGANVLTF.

Here the CDR3 reads CASSSPTQLNSGNTIYF. The CDR3, as DNA: TGTGCCAGCTCATCTCCAACTCAGTTAAACTCTGGAAACACCATATATTTT. The chain joins TRBV18 to TRBJ1-3; D is unclear. The CDR3 spans 17 residues. The germline CDR1 and CDR2 sequences are KGHSH and LQKENI. The V gene lost 5 bases and the J gene lost 0 bases, with 17 bases spanning the gap.

This clone was picked up one time. This chain links TRBV27 with TRBJ1-2, with D hard to call. The CDR3 is 15 amino acids. The V gene's germline CDR1 is MNHEY and CDR2 SMNVEV (reference sequence). The ends were cut back, 7 bases at V and 5 bases at J, with 20 bases in the middle. CDR3 sequence: CASTPLGTGGYGYTF. DNA for the CDR3: TGTGCCAGCACCCCGTTGGGTACTGGAGGTTATGGCTACACCTTC.

The J gene is TRBJ1-2, the V gene TRBV6-1; a weak D match, TRBD1 (5 bases). Per germline, CDR1 MNHNS and CDR2 SASEGT. The CDR3 length is 14 residues. The V end lost 2 bases, the J end lost 0 bases, and 7 bases lay between the germline ends. The CDR3 nucleotides read TGTGCCAGCAGTGAATCGGGACCTAACTATGGCTACACCTTC. As protein: CASSESGPNYGYTF.

The chain recombines TRBV5-6 with TRBJ1-2; 8 nucleotides align to TRBD1. The germline V gene has CDR1 SGHDT and CDR2 YYEEEE. The CDR3 totals 15 residues. Trimming at V came to 4 bases and at J to 4 bases, leaving 9 bases not matched to a gene. Here the CDR3 DNA reads TGTGCCAGCAGCCCCGGACAGGGAGTATCCTATGGCTACACCTTC. Its protein product is CASSPGQGVSYGYTF.

V gene TRBV7-2 combines with J gene TRBJ2-5; TRBD1 matches 7 bases. The V gene's germline CDR1 is SGHTA and CDR2 FQGNSA. The CDR3 sequence is 13 residues long. V trimming: 5 bases; J trimming: 2 bases; junction bases outside the gene matches: 2. Here the CDR3 reads CASSPGQQETQYF. For the CDR3, the DNA is TGTGCCAGCAGCCCGGGACAGCAAGAGACCCAGTACTTC.

In its sample, this clone was seen once. This chain joins TRBV14 and TRBJ2-5; 7 bases map to TRBD2. The CDR3 totals 15 residues. Per germline, CDR1 SGHDN and CDR2 FVKESK. J was trimmed by 4 bases and V by 6 bases; bases with no gene match: 11. The CDR3 DNA is TGTGCCAGCAGTCCCGTGGGGGGGAGACGAGAGACCCAGTACTTC. It specifies CASSPVGGRRETQYF.

This chain uses TRBV30 with TRBJ1-3, with 9 bases that match TRBD1. With V trimmed by 4 bases and J by 3 bases, 13 bases remained unmatched. CDR1 and CDR2 (germline): GTSNPN, SVGIG (reference sequence). This CDR3 region has 17 residues. The CDR3 is CAWMPSIQGASGNTIYF. The CDR3 DNA reads as TGTGCCTGGATGCCCTCCATACAGGGGGCTAGTGGAAACACCATATATTTT. The entire variable domain, with the rest obtained from reference TRBV30 and TRBJ1-3, is as follows: SQTIHQWPATLVQPVGSPLSLECTVEGTSNPNLYWYRQAAGRGLQLLFYSVGIGQISSEVPQNLSASRPQDRQFILSSKKLLLSDSGFYLCAWMPSIQGASGNTIYFGEGSWLTVV.

The chain couples TRBV19 to TRBJ1-4, with TRBD1 identical over 9 bases. Germline assignment: CDR1 LNHDA and CDR2 SQIVND (reference sequence). The CDR3 spans 15 residues. V was pared by 4 bases and J by 6 bases, with 6 bases of the junction left unmatched. CDR3 sequence reads: CASSKTRDRDEKLFF. The CDR3 region has the DNA TGTGCCAGTAGTAAAACACGGGACAGGGATGAAAAACTGTTTTTT.

V gene TRBV19 combines with J gene TRBJ2-3, with a possible D match to TRBD1 (6 bases). This CDR3 has 15 amino acids. Trimming left V 1 base short and J 3 bases short, with 11 bases between. CDR1 is LNHDA, CDR2 SQIVND, per germline (reference sequence). The CDR3 reads CASSIGPGATDTQYF. DNA of the CDR3: TGTGCCAGTAGTATAGGGCCAGGGGCGACAGATACGCAGTATTTT.

The chain has TRBV18 and TRBJ1-4; tentative D call: TRBD1 (5 bases). V dropped 5 bases and J dropped 6 bases, with 10 bases sitting between them. Per germline, CDR1 KGHSH and CDR2 LQKENI. The CDR3 is 13 amino acids. Here the CDR3 DNA reads TGTGCCAGCTCAGCCGGGACCGATGAAAAACTGTTTTTT. Residues: CASSAGTDEKLFF.

The rearrangement uses TRBV18 and TRBJ2-3; D unclear. The CDR3 is made up of 12 amino acids. The germline CDR1 and CDR2 sequences are KGHSH and LQKENI. With 5 bases removed from V and 4 bases from J, the gap between germline ends came to 7 bases. CDR3 sequence (DNA): TGTGCCAGCTCAATGGACGCAGATACGCAGTATTTT. Translated: CASSMDADTQYF.

The chain is built from TRBV5-1 and TRBJ2-5; perhaps D is TRBD1 or TRBD2 (7 bases each). V was trimmed by 7 bases and J by 5 bases, leaving 24 bases between them. Germline V CDR1 and CDR2: SGHRS, YFSETQ. There are 16 residues in the CDR3. The CDR3, as DNA: TGCGCCAGCCGAGGCGAGGGGCGGCAGGGGGGGGAGACCCAGTACTTC. Amino acid sequence: CASRGEGRQGGETQYF.

The rearrangement links TRBV7-9 to TRBJ1-1, with D possibly matching TRBD1 (6 bases). Germline V CDR1 and CDR2: SEHNR, FQNEAQ (reference sequence). The CDR3 extends over 11 amino acids. Deletions cut 6 bases from V and 7 bases from J, with 9 bases between. The CDR3 DNA reads TGTGCCAGCAGGCAGGACAGTGAAGCTTTCTTT. Translating it yields CASRQDSEAFF.